Detailed here is one T cell receptor (beta chain). The ends were cut back, 4 bases at V and 1 base at J, with 8 bases in the middle. This CDR3 spans 14 amino acids. The germline V gene has CDR1 SGHVS and CDR2 FQNEAQ. The source of the sample is a study of T cells after yellow fever vaccination. TCRdb analysed the 5' RACE reads with MiXCR anew, one entry per CDR3 protein. The data contain fewer than 350,000 distinct CDR3 sequences, roughly 8.7% of them singletons. The source material was PBMCs, sampled on the day of the first yellow fever vaccination. The V and J genes are TRBV7-8 and TRBJ1-5; TRBD1 might be the D (5 bases). The origin of this receptor is a man between 18 and 29 years old who received the YFV17D yellow fever vaccine. The CDR3 DNA reads as TGTGCCAGCAGCTATCCAGGGAGCAATCAGCCCCAGCATTTT. Protein: CASSYPGSNQPQHF. Full variable domain (remainder filled in from reference TRBV7-8 and TRBJ1-5): GAGVSQSPRYKVAKRGQDVALRCDPISGHVSLFWYQQALGQGPEFLTYFQNEAQLDKSGLPSDRFFAERPEGSVSTLKIQRTQQEDSAVYLCASSYPGSNQPQHFGDGTRLSIL.